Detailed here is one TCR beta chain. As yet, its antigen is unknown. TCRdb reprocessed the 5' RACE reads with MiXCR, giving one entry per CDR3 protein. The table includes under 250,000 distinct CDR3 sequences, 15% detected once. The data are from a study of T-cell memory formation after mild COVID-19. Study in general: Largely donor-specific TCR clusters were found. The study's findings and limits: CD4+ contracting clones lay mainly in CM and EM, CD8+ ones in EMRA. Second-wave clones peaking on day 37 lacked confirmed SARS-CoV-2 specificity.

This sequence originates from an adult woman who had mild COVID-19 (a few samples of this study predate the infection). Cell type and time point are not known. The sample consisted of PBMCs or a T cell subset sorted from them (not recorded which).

CDR3 residues: CASSPATGYEQYF. The CDR3 DNA follows: TGTGCCAGCAGCCCCGCCACAGGTTACGAGCAGTACTTC. The chain recombines TRBV7-3 with TRBJ2-7; TRBD1 might be the D (5 bases). The CDR3 has 13 residues. The germline CDR1 and CDR2 sequences are SGHTA and FQGTGA. V was shortened by 5 bases and J by 4 bases, with 12 bases between the two germline ends. The entire variable domain, with the rest obtained from reference TRBV7-3 and TRBJ2-7, is as follows: GAGVSQTPSNKVTEKGKYVELRCDPISGHTALYWYRQSLGQGPEFLIYFQGTGAADDSGLPNDRFFAVRPEGSVSTLKIQRTERGDSAVYLCASSPATGYEQYFGPGTRLTVT.